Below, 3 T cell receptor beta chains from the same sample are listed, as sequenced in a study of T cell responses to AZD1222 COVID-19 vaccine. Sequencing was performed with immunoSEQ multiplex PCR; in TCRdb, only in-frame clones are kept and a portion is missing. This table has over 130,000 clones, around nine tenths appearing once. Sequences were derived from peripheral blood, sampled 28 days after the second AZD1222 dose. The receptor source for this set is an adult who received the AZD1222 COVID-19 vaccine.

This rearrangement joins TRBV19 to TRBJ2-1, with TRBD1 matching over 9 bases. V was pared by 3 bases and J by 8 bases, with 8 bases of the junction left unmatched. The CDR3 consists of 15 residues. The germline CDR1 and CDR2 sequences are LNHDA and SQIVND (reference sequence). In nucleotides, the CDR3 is TGTGCCAGTAGTATTATGGGACAGGGTCACGATGAGCAGTTCTTC. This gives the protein CASSIMGQGHDEQFF.

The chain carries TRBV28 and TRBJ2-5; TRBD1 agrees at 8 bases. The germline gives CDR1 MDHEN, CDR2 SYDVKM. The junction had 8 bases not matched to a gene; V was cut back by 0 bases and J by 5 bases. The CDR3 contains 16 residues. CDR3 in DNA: TGTGCCAGCAGTTTATGGGCCACAGGGGGAAGGGAGACCCAGTACTTC. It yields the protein CASSLWATGGRETQYF.

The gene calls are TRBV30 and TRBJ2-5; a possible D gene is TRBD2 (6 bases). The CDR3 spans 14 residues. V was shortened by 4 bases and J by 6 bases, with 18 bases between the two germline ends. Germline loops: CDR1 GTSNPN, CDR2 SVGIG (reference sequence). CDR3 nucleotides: TGTGCCTGGACTCGTTCCGGAGGGGTGAAGACCCAGTACTTC. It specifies CAWTRSGGVKTQYF.